The present T cell receptor (beta chain) was sequenced within a study of patients and donors after allogeneic stem cell transplantation (dated by TCRdb to 2018 to 2021). This clonotype was picked up many times. Its antigen is not yet known. The record has no base qualities; no much larger clone is one base away. V loses 4 bases of germline sequence and J loses 3 bases, and the interval between the two ends is 14 bases. CDR1 GTSNPN and CDR2 SVGIG are derived from the germline V gene (reference sequence). The CDR3 runs 14 residues from the cysteine to the phenylalanine. CDR3 DNA only is kept here, 42 bases in frame from base 1. Library generation was performed with RT-PCR. The sequencing machine was a NextSeq 550. TCRdb reanalyzed the raw reads on its own, using fastp at Q25 for trimming and MiXCR for clone calling, and kept in-frame beta chains. Each record represents a unique CDR3 protein, reported with the most common genes and DNA among its rows. The sample table shows roughly 940,000 distinct CDR3 sequences, and over 15% are seen once. The ten largest clones represent 5% to 6.5% of the sample.

The chain couples TRBV30 to TRBJ2-3, and TRBD1 may be the D gene, going by 6 matching bases. Sequenced material: blood, either unsorted or a sorted T cell fraction (not recorded which). The TCR originated in a human donor who was either an allogeneic HSCT recipient or a stem cell or donor lymphocyte infusion donor (not recorded which). It is not recorded whose cells these are; they may come from a transplant donor. The DNA is as follows: TGTGCCTGGACATCCGGGACACCAACAGATACGCAGTATTTT. Translation gives CAWTSGTPTDTQYF.